This TCR beta chain stems from a study of shared clonotypes between healthy human individuals (TCRdb year 2020). Describing the broader study: The cohort comprised a couple of women and three men aged 18 to 49 years. For each donor, CD4 naive and CD4 memory were each given three plates, CD8 naive was given two plates, and CD8 memory was given one plate. Between about 0.94 and 8.9 billion PBMCs per donor were obtained by leukapheresis. To increase sequencing depth and limit assay-specific biases, TCR repertoire library preparation and sequencing were carried out by different laboratories using diverse techniques. The study deeply sequenced blood TCR repertoires of five healthy adults to estimate repertoire size and the extent of clonotype sharing between individuals.

Using the deep immunoSEQ assay, TCR CDR3 regions were amplified from genomic DNA by multiplex PCR. For each cell subset, the extracted genomic DNA was distributed evenly across all wells of several immunoSEQ 96-well plates, and each plate served as one replicate. Each replicate PCR for sorted subsets received about 210 ng genomic DNA, equal to tens of thousands of T cell genomes. Purified libraries were measured with a Qubit 3.0 fluorometer, size-checked on a Bioanalyzer 2100, and measured again with the KAPA Library Quantification kit. Every immunoSEQ 96-well plate was sequenced on a separate single-read 150-cycle Illumina NextSeq 550 flow cell. From the authors' description of their analysis: Because the immunoSEQ output included only junctional sequences and no quality scores, the filtering could not be the same as the filtering used for full-length reads. To assign V/J genes and CDR3, sequences were annotated using PyIR, a Python wrapper for IgBLAST v1.9, with IMGT germline references. Reads were filtered out if the reads had weak V/J assignments (E-value above 1e-6), no CDR3, stop codons, out-of-frame junctions, or ambiguous translated residues. A V3J clonotype was defined by an identical inferred V gene, J gene, and CDR3 amino acid sequence. The percentage overlap between two repertoires was calculated by dividing the number of shared unique clonotypes by the size of the smaller repertoire. Three approaches were used to assess repertoire richness: RTK rarefaction, the Chao1 estimator, and Recon v2.1 estimates of unobserved clonotypes. Generation probabilities for all TCRbeta clonotypes obtained by the gDNA method from several donors were computed using OLGA. TCRdb limited this immuneACCESS table to in-frame rearrangements with V and J called. A share of clones is missing; checked studies link under half to unresolved V genes, and the rest is unexplained. V, J and clone size are those of that table, while D and trimming were read from the DNA. The sample table lists approximately 2,000,000 clones, 85% to 95% of them with a count of one. The ten largest clones take up 0.37% of the sample.

The donors were healthy, HIV-negative adults who had no recently reported acute infections or vaccinations. All donors were Caucasian adults living in Nashville, Tennessee, USA. CD4+ T cells were enriched through magnetic negative selection, after which naive cells were positively selected on CD45RA and the remaining negative fraction served as the memory subset. Blood was obtained by leukapheresis, after which PBMCs were separated by Ficoll-Histopaque density gradient centrifugation and cryopreserved in liquid nitrogen vapor phase. Purity and quantity of every magnetically sorted T cell population were checked by analytical flow cytometry. Each sorted fraction had its genomic DNA isolated and then quantified by UV absorbance on a Nanodrop 2000c. This clone was seen more than once but under ten times. No cognate antigen has been identified for it. Base quality data are lacking; no much larger clone is found one base away.

The paper's findings and limits, for the study overall: Compared with non-shared clonotypes, clonotypes shared by all four sorted-subset donors had higher generation probabilities. Sampling was limited to blood, and TCR repertoires in tissue likely differ from TCR repertoires in blood. Rarefaction of sorted-subset datasets indicated incomplete sequencing despite the large sequencing depth. The small number of donors limited the genetic and exposure-history diversity represented. Sharing across a few donors was observed for approximately 4.6% of naive CD4, 3.5% of naive CD8, 2% to 2.5% of memory CD4, and around 0.4% of memory CD8 clonotypes. Naive subsets generally had larger estimated clonotype richness than memory subsets did. Based on pairwise subsampling, the degree of clonotype sharing among donors was expected to be affected by sequencing depth.

The sequencing input was naive CD4+ T cells from PBMCs. Reading the label with the study, this specimen's cell subset or site is: CD45RA+ positively selected. The origin of this receptor is a man aged 18 to 29 in good health. Some clones in this sample may be carry-over from other donors' samples.

The CDR3 reads as follows: CASSPMAFSGNTIYF. The DNA sequence is TGTGCCAGCTCACCAATGGCCTTCTCTGGAAACACCATATATTTT. The rearranged segments are TRBV18 and TRBJ1-3; no D gene can be assigned with confidence. The germline V gene encodes CDR1 KGHSH and CDR2 LQKENI. V drops 2 bases and J drops 0 bases, leaving 8 bases in between. Spanning cysteine to phenylalanine, the CDR3 consists of 15 amino acids. Only the CDR3 portion is preserved as DNA: 45 bases, with reading frame beginning at the first base.